This T cell receptor beta chain was recorded in a study of T cells in Graves' hyperthyroidism and ophthalmopathy. Germline V gene data show CDR1 as SGDLS and CDR2 as YYNGEE. CDR3 length equals 14 residues. Amplified TCR beta CDR3 regions derived from RNA transcripts. The TCR CDR3 was amplified in a first-round RT-PCR using the HTBI primer set. MiXCR was run by TCRdb on the multiplex PCR reads, yielding one entry per CDR3 protein. The sample consists of roughly 840,000 distinct CDR3 sequences, approximately 40% of them appearing once. General observations from the study: Ophthalmopathy could be told apart from stable hyperthyroidism with a 13 V-J model.

On this clonotype: What it recognizes is unknown. One end of the junction fails to match germline, which may point to a read error.

This clonotype was sampled from a young man with Graves' hyperthyroidism. This sequence joins TRBV9 and TRBJ2-2, with a tentative D call TRBD1 (6 bases). The sequenced material came from blood. The CDR3 DNA reads as TGTGCCAGCAGCGGTCAGGGGTACACCGGGGAGCTGTCTTGG. This translates into CASSGQGYTGELSW.